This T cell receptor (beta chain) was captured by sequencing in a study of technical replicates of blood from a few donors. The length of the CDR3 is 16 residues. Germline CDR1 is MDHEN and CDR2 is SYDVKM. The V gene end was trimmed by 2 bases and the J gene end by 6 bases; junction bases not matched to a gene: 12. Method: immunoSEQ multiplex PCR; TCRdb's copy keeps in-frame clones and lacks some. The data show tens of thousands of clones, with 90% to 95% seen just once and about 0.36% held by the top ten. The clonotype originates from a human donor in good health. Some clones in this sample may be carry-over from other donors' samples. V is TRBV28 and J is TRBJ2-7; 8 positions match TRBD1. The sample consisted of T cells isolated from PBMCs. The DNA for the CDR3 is TGTGCCAGCAGTTTAAACCCGGACAGGGCGGATGGCGAGCAGTACTTC. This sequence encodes CASSLNPDRADGEQYF.